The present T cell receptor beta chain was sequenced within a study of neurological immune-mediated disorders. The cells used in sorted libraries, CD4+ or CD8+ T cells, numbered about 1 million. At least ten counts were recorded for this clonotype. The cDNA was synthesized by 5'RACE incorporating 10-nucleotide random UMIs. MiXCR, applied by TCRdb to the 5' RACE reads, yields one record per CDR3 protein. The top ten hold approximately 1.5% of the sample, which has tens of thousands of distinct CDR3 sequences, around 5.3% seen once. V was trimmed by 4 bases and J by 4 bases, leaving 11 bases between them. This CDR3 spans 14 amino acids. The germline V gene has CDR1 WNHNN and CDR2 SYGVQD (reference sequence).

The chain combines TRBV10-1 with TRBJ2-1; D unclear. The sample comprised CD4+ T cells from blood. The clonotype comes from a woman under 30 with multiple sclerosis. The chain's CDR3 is CASSGSPTYNEQFF. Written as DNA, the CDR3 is TGCGCCAGCAGTGGAAGCCCTACTTACAATGAGCAGTTCTTC.